The present T cell receptor (beta chain) was sequenced within a study of CD8+ T cells in alopecia areata. Across the study: People stayed on tofacitinib for 6 to 18 months, then stopped the drug for 6 months.

This clone was seen only a few times. Described treatment: oral pan-JAK inhibitor, 5-10 mg twice daily. The sorting of PBMCs gave CD4+ and CD8+ T cells. Following extraction, RNA underwent reverse transcription to cDNA, which served as the sequencing template. The data were produced by immunoSEQ multiplex PCR, yet TCRdb's version contains in-frame clones alone and is incomplete. This table has tens of thousands of clones, 70% to 85% appearing once. Germline CDR1 WSHSY, CDR2 SAAADI. The CDR3 is 13 residues long. The V gene end was trimmed by 6 bases and the J gene end by 1 base; junction bases not matched to a gene: 2.

The TCR originated in a human donor with alopecia areata. This chain joins TRBV10-2 and TRBJ1-1, with 7 bases identical to TRBD1. This sample comprised CD8+ T cells sorted from blood, obtained at week 44, from a patient treated with tofacitinib. In DNA form, the CDR3 reads TGCGCCAGCAGGGGGACAGAGAACACTGAAGCTTTCTTT. The encoded protein is CASRGTENTEAFF.